These T cell receptor beta chains were read from a single sample in a study of blood T cells in healthy people across ages. MiXCR, applied by TCRdb to the 5' RACE reads, yields one record per CDR3 protein. Among roughly 1,500,000 distinct CDR3 sequences listed, about 35% were seen once. The sample consisted of blood. These receptors were collected from a woman aged 25 to 39 in good health. Each CDR3 is given with its conserved first and last residue. The D gene is left open where the match is weak. Size is omitted from some rows. Given values are once, few, many or a class for expanded clones.

j_call,clone_size,d_call,v_call,cdr3_aa,cdr3_nt
TRBJ2-7,-,-,TRBV5-1,CASSGGLLRYF,TGCGCCAGCAGCGGGGGACTTCTGCGGTACTTC
TRBJ1-5,-,-,TRBV9,CASSGDGGPQHF,TGTGCCAGCAGCGGGGACGGGGGGCCCCAGCATTTT
TRBJ2-7,-,TRBD2,TRBV4-2,CASSQRKNSGIYEQYF,TGTGCCAGCAGTCAAAGAAAAAATAGCGGGATTTACGAGCAGTACTTC
TRBJ1-6,-,TRBD1,TRBV12-3/TRBV12-4,CASSTGTGASPLHF,TGTGCCAGCAGTACCGGGACAGGGGCTTCACCCCTCCACTTT
TRBJ2-3,-,TRBD2,TRBV4-1,CASSQDRAGGQGTQYF,TGCGCCAGCAGCCAAGATAGGGCGGGGGGGCAGGGTACGCAGTATTTT
TRBJ1-2,few,-,TRBV30,CAWRPNQGGGYTF,TGTGCCTGGAGACCTAACCAGGGAGGCGGCTACACCTTC
TRBJ2-7,-,-,TRBV9,CASGRSSYEQYF,TGTGCCAGTGGACGAAGCTCCTACGAGCAGTACTTC
TRBJ2-1,-,TRBD2,TRBV13,CASSLDGTSGVYEQFF,TGTGCCAGCAGCTTAGATGGGACTAGCGGGGTTTATGAGCAGTTCTTC
TRBJ2-7,-,-,TRBV14,CASSQDWAGEQYF,TGTGCCAGCAGCCAAGATTGGGCGGGCGAGCAGTACTTC
TRBJ2-3,-,-,TRBV12-3/TRBV12-4,CASSFERPTDTRYF,TGTGCCAGCAGTTTTGAGCGGCCTACAGATACGCGGTATTTT
TRBJ2-2,-,-,TRBV13,CASSLGLDGGNTGELFF,TGTGCCAGCAGCTTAGGCCTCGACGGGGGGAACACCGGGGAGCTGTTTTTT
TRBJ2-7,few,-,TRBV7-8,CASSSSGGTSYEQYF,TGTGCCAGCAGCTCTTCGGGCGGGACCTCCTACGAGCAGTACTTC
TRBJ1-5,-,TRBD1,TRBV20-1,CSARAGTGDLYSNQPQHF,TGCAGTGCGAGGGCCGGGACAGGGGATCTATATAGCAATCAGCCCCAGCATTTT
TRBJ2-3,-,TRBD2,TRBV7-3,CASGRGGRLDTQYF,TGTGCCAGCGGGCGCGGGGGGCGTCTAGATACGCAGTATTTT
TRBJ2-1,-,-,TRBV7-2,CASRRTGIYNEQFF,TGTGCCAGCAGACGTACAGGAATCTACAATGAGCAGTTCTTC
TRBJ2-1,-,TRBD2,TRBV3-1,CASSRGLAGVRTAEQFF,TGTGCCAGCAGCCGGGGACTAGCGGGAGTTCGTACGGCTGAGCAGTTCTTC
TRBJ1-2,-,TRBD1,TRBV20-1,CSVRQGGHYGYTF,TGCAGTGTCAGACAGGGAGGTCACTATGGCTACACCTTC
TRBJ1-2,-,-,TRBV27,CASSDEQGYGYTF,TGTGCCAGCAGTGATGAACAGGGATATGGCTACACCTTC
TRBJ2-4,once,TRBD2,TRBV30,CAWRGGRDIQYF,TGTGCCTGGAGGGGGGGGAGGGACATTCAGTACTTC
TRBJ2-1,-,TRBD2,TRBV19,CASSTTAGGRDEQFF,TGTGCCAGTAGTACGACAGCGGGGGGCAGGGATGAGCAGTTCTTC
TRBJ2-5,few,-,TRBV9,CASSVAESETQYF,TGTGCCAGCAGCGTAGCCGAATCGGAGACCCAGTACTTC
TRBJ2-5,few,-,TRBV13,CASSLYGYQETQYF,TGTGCCAGCAGCTTATACGGGTACCAAGAGACCCAGTACTTC
TRBJ2-2,-,TRBD2,TRBV4-2,CASSQERGGRTGELFF,TGTGCCAGCAGCCAAGAGCGGGGGGGCCGGACCGGGGAGCTGTTTTTT
TRBJ2-1,few,TRBD2,TRBV20-1,CSVDSGRSSYNEQFF,TGCAGTGTTGATAGCGGGAGATCTTCCTACAATGAGCAGTTCTTC
TRBJ2-5,many,TRBD2,TRBV28,CASSLRGRQETQYF,TGTGCCAGCAGTTTGCGGGGGAGACAAGAGACCCAGTACTTC
TRBJ2-1,-,-,TRBV27,CASSTTPGSSYNEQFF,TGTGCCAGCAGCACGACCCCCGGGTCCTCCTACAATGAGCAGTTCTTC
TRBJ2-2,-,-,TRBV3-1,CASSQDAGLITGELFF,TGTGCCAGCAGCCAAGATGCGGGGCTCATCACCGGGGAGCTGTTTTTT
TRBJ2-3,-,-,TRBV3-1,CASSQDVSTAQYF,TGTGCCAGCAGCCAAGACGTGAGCACTGCGCAGTATTTT
TRBJ1-5,-,-,TRBV4-1,CASSLQGAGKVSSNQPQHF,TGCGCCAGCAGCCTCCAAGGGGCAGGGAAGGTAAGCAGCAATCAGCCCCAGCATTTT
TRBJ2-7,-,-,TRBV2,CASSESTRFSYEQYF,TGTGCCAGCAGTGAAAGTACAAGGTTCTCCTACGAGCAGTACTTC
TRBJ2-2,few,TRBD2,TRBV4-2,CASSQALAGSTGELFF,TGTGCCAGCAGCCAAGCCTTAGCGGGGTCAACCGGGGAGCTGTTTTTT
TRBJ1-5,-,-,TRBV18,CASPRGLDRRDQPQHF,TGTGCCAGCCCCCGAGGACTAGACAGGAGAGATCAGCCCCAGCATTTT
TRBJ2-7,few,-,TRBV7-2,CASSWITGSGEQYF,TGTGCCAGCAGCTGGATAACAGGGTCCGGCGAGCAGTACTTC
TRBJ1-6,-,-,TRBV5-4,CASSPSGTSYNSPLHF,TGTGCCAGCAGCCCCTCAGGGACCTCCTATAATTCACCCCTCCACTTT
TRBJ2-1,many,TRBD2,TRBV12-3/TRBV12-4,CASGTKQFF,TGTGCCAGCGGGACTAAGCAGTTCTTC
TRBJ1-2,-,-,TRBV5-1,CASSREVSEATF,TGCGCCAGCAGCCGTGAAGTGTCCGAGGCCACCTTC
TRBJ1-1,few,-,TRBV20-1,CSASNPRGAFF,TGCAGTGCTAGTAACCCCCGAGGGGCTTTCTTT
TRBJ1-5,few,-,TRBV7-9,CASSSSRGVNRDNQPQHF,TGTGCCAGCAGCTCCAGTAGGGGGGTGAACAGGGACAATCAGCCCCAGCATTTT
TRBJ2-7,-,TRBD2,TRBV20-1,CSARDSLAGASKFQYF,TGCAGTGCTAGAGACTCTCTAGCGGGGGCCTCCAAGTTCCAGTACTTC
TRBJ2-3,-,TRBD1,TRBV6-6,CASSYSRGQGGTDTQYF,TGTGCCAGCAGTTACTCCAGGGGACAGGGAGGAACAGATACGCAGTATTTT
TRBJ1-1,-,-,TRBV30,CALRPPGARNTEAFF,TGTGCCTTACGCCCACCGGGGGCGCGGAACACTGAAGCTTTCTTT
TRBJ2-7,few,-,TRBV27,CASSPSMGDTIIYEQYF,TGTGCCAGCAGCCCCTCGATGGGGGACACAATTATCTACGAGCAGTACTTC
TRBJ1-4,-,-,TRBV2,CASSAGLSNEKLFF,TGTGCCAGCAGTGCGGGTCTATCTAATGAAAAACTGTTTTTT
TRBJ1-1,-,-,TRBV6-1,CASSEALLGFGTEAFF,TGTGCCAGCAGTGAAGCGCTTCTAGGGTTCGGCACTGAAGCTTTCTTT
TRBJ2-3,-,-,TRBV5-1,CASSGRTLAADTQYF,TGCGCCAGCAGCGGGAGGACTCTAGCAGCAGATACGCAGTATTTT
TRBJ2-1,few,-,TRBV7-9,CASSSGVRVNEQFF,TGTGCCAGCAGCTCGGGGGTTCGGGTAAATGAGCAGTTCTTC
TRBJ2-1,few,-,TRBV27,CASSLSSIERRIYNEQFF,TGTGCCAGCAGTTTATCGTCCATTGAGCGGCGGATCTACAATGAGCAGTTCTTC
TRBJ2-1,-,-,TRBV5-1,CAGSLTGGYNEQFF,TGCGCCGGCAGCCTAACCGGGGGCTACAATGAGCAGTTCTTC
TRBJ2-5,-,-,TRBV7-9,CASRISRGPRETQYF,TGTGCCAGCAGAATTTCCCGGGGGCCTCGGGAGACCCAGTACTTC
TRBJ1-5,once,-,TRBV6-1,CASSVGHHGGQPQHF,TGTGCCAGCAGTGTGGGACACCACGGGGGGCAGCCCCAGCATTTT
TRBJ1-1,-,-,TRBV27,CASSFPGHLNTEAFF,TGTGCCAGCAGTTTCCCGGGTCACCTGAACACTGAAGCTTTCTTT
TRBJ2-7,-,TRBD2,TRBV7-8,CTSSFPVLAGVLREQYF,TGTACCAGCAGCTTTCCAGTGTTAGCGGGTGTTCTACGAGAGCAGTACTTC
TRBJ2-1,-,-,TRBV9,CASSPRSERLYNEQFF,TGTGCCAGCAGCCCCCGGTCGGAGAGACTCTACAATGAGCAGTTCTTC
TRBJ2-7,few,TRBD2,TRBV3-1,CASSPAGVPYEQYF,TGTGCCAGCAGCCCAGCGGGAGTGCCCTACGAGCAGTACTTC